This record looks at one T cell receptor beta chain sequence and its context. The antigen is unknown. The data belong to a study of healthy donors' naive CD4 and CD8 T cells. Notes on the study in general: Chains were not paired, since alpha and beta were sequenced in bulk.

Trimming at V came to 5 bases and at J to 4 bases, leaving 6 bases not matched to a gene. The germline gives CDR1 MNHEY, CDR2 SMNVEV (reference sequence). The CDR3 covers 14 residues. Each TCR library used around 500 ng of total RNA and a linear amplification protocol. From the reads, TCRdb called clonotypes with MiXCR, one entry per CDR3 protein. The sample lists approximately 180,000 distinct CDR3 sequences, about 76% occurring once. Specimen: naive CD4+ and CD8+ T cells sorted from blood, pooled from several donors. The receptor was isolated from a pool of human donors in good health; the sample pools cells from several healthy donors. The chain couples TRBV27 to TRBJ1-2, with 8 bases aligning to TRBD1. The CDR3 loop reads CASSPIGQGYGYTF. The CDR3 DNA is TGTGCCAGCAGTCCCATAGGACAGGGCTATGGCTACACCTTC.